One sample yielded the 20 T cell receptor beta chains listed below, sequenced in a study of cytomegalovirus exposure and HLA in healthy donors. Both 60 Vbeta primers and 13 Jbeta primers went into the PCR. The protocol was immunoSEQ multiplex PCR, while the TCRdb copy is restricted to in-frame clones and leaves out a portion. The sample lists tens of thousands of clones; roughly 67% were seen once. Sequencing input: PBMCs. These TCRs come from a man aged 50 to 60 in good health and CMV-seronegative.

CDR3 in amino acids: CSVTFGGNTEAFF. The CDR3 coding sequence is TGCAGCGTCACCTTCGGGGGGAACACTGAAGCTTTCTTT. The chain has TRBV29-1 and TRBJ1-1; a possible D gene is TRBD1 (5 bases). Germline lookup yields CDR1 SQVTM and CDR2 ANQGSEA. Trimming pared 6 bases from V and 1 base from J, leaving 12 bases between. The CDR3 has 13 residues.

The chain uses TRBV2 and TRBJ1-6; the match to TRBD1 covers 9 bases. Germline CDR1 SNHLY, CDR2 FYNNEI. V lost 8 bases and J lost 2; bases outside the gene matches: 4. This CDR3 region has 15 residues. The DNA of the CDR3 is TGTGCCAGCGAGGGGACAGGGACCTATAATTCACCCCTCCACTTT. Translating gives CASEGTGTYNSPLHF.

This CDR3 is CASSEWTGQETQYF. Written as DNA, the CDR3 is TGTGCCAGCAGCGAGTGGACAGGGCAAGAGACCCAGTACTTC. The chain couples TRBV7-2 to TRBJ2-5, with 8 bases lining up with TRBD1. CDR1 SGHTA and CDR2 FQGNSA come from the germline V gene. The V and J ends lost 5 bases and 2 bases, in that order; junction bases with no gene match: 4. The CDR3 has 14 amino acids.

The J gene is TRBJ2-7, the V gene TRBV27, with a weak D call TRBD1 (6 bases). Germline-derived CDR1 and CDR2 are MNHEY and SMNVEV (reference sequence). The ends were cut back, 6 bases at V and 3 bases at J, with 18 bases in the middle. This CDR3 has 15 residues. The CDR3 sequence is CASSRYRDRDYEQYF. The CDR3 bases are TGTGCCAGCAGCCGCTACAGGGATAGGGACTACGAGCAGTACTTC.

The chain employs TRBV7-9 and TRBJ1-1, with 7 bases aligning to TRBD1. J was trimmed by 10 bases and V by 5 bases; bases with no gene match: 10. This CDR3 region has 13 residues. Germline CDR1 reads SEHNR; CDR2 reads FQNEAQ (reference sequence). CDR3 bases: TGTGCCAGCAGCCCGGGACAGACCTCGGGAGCTTTCTTT. Translated: CASSPGQTSGAFF.

The chain combines TRBV23-1 with TRBJ2-7, with unresolved D. Being an ORF, TRBV23-1 has a function that is uncertain. Trimming pared 4 bases from V and 0 bases from J, leaving 22 bases between. This CDR3 spans 18 amino acids. The CDR3 here is CASSPFPRCEASSYEQYF. In nucleotides, the CDR3 is TGCGCCAGCAGTCCCTTCCCCCGATGTGAAGCAAGCTCCTACGAGCAGTACTTC.

The chain joins TRBV30 to TRBJ1-4; 12 nucleotides line up with TRBD1. Losses at the gene ends were 1 base for V and 7 bases for J; bases not matched to a gene: 7. Germline CDR1 and CDR2: GTSNPN and SVGIG (reference sequence). CDR3 length equals 16 residues. The CDR3 protein is CAWSGGQGAFGEKLFF. The CDR3 DNA follows: TGTGCCTGGAGTGGGGGACAGGGGGCTTTCGGTGAAAAACTGTTTTTT.

The V gene is TRBV7-6, the J gene TRBJ2-2; perhaps TRBD1 as D (6 bases). The ends were cut back, 5 bases at V and 7 bases at J, with 23 bases in the middle. This CDR3 is built from 17 residues. Germline assignment: CDR1 SGHVS and CDR2 FNYEAQ. For the CDR3, the DNA is TGTGCCAGCAGCGCACAACCCTTAGGCCGACAGGTCGGGGAGCTGTTTTTT. Translation: CASSAQPLGRQVGELFF.

The chain combines TRBV5-8 with TRBJ2-5, with D possibly matching TRBD2 (6 bases). V was clipped by 2 bases and J by 4 bases, with 12 bases between them. From germline, CDR1 is SGHTS and CDR2 YDEGEE. This CDR3 is built from 14 residues. In DNA, the CDR3 is TGTGCCAGCAGCTTAGGGACGCGGGGAGAGACCCAGTACTTC. It translates to CASSLGTRGETQYF.

Only a few counts were recorded for this clone. The rearrangement links TRBV14 to TRBJ1-6; 7 bases agree with TRBD1. CDR1 SGHDN and CDR2 FVKESK come from the germline V gene. The length of the CDR3 is 14 residues. V lost 4 bases, J lost 9 bases, and 6 bases stayed unmatched. The DNA for the CDR3 is TGTGCCAGCAGCCTTCGGACAGGATTTTCACCCCTCCACTTT. This gives the protein CASSLRTGFSPLHF.

The chain carries TRBV5-1 and TRBJ1-1; D is unclear. Trimming took off 3 bases at V and 1 base at J, with 10 bases between the two ends. Germline CDR1 reads SGHRS; CDR2 reads YFSETQ. CDR3 length equals 14 residues. The CDR3 protein is CASSSLGWNTEAFF. CDR3 nucleotides: TGCGCCAGCAGCTCCCTAGGTTGGAACACTGAAGCTTTCTTT. Filled out from reference TRBV5-1 and TRBJ1-1, the complete variable domain reads KAGVTQTPRYLIKTRGQQVTLSCSPISGHRSVSWYQQTPGQGLQFLFEYFSETQRNKGNFPGRFSGRQFSNSRSEMNVSTLELGDSALYLCASSSLGWNTEAFFGQGTRLTVV.

This clone has more than one count but fewer than ten. The chain is built from TRBV28 and TRBJ1-1; 7 bases match TRBD1. CDR1 and CDR2 (germline): MDHEN, SYDVKM. V was pared by 3 bases and J by 6 bases, with 7 bases of the junction left unmatched. The CDR3 has 14 amino acids. The CDR3 spells CASSFQGVEAEAFF. In DNA, the CDR3 is TGTGCCAGCAGTTTTCAGGGGGTGGAGGCTGAAGCTTTCTTT.

This rearrangement joins TRBV6-1 to TRBJ1-5; 8 bases line up with TRBD1. This CDR3 is built from 16 residues. Germline lookup yields CDR1 MNHNS and CDR2 SASEGT. V was clipped by 1 base and J by 4 bases; unmatched bases: 6. The CDR3 loop is CASSEGTGRGNQPQHF. The CDR3 DNA follows: TGTGCCAGCAGTGAAGGGACAGGGAGGGGAAATCAGCCCCAGCATTTT.

The chain recombines TRBV6-4 with TRBJ2-7; TRBD2 aligns across 11 bases. The CDR3 consists of 16 residues. Trimming removed 6 bases from V and 2 bases from J; junction bases left unmatched: 9. The V gene's germline CDR1 is MRHNA and CDR2 SNTAGT. The CDR3 region is CASRGLTSGEPYEQYF. Here the CDR3 DNA reads TGTGCCAGCAGGGGATTGACTAGCGGGGAACCCTACGAGCAGTACTTC.

Only a few counts were recorded for this clone. The J gene is TRBJ2-3, the V gene TRBV6-5; possible D gene TRBD2, 6 bases. The CDR3 sequence is 13 residues long. V was clipped by 10 bases and J by 0 bases, with 11 bases between them. CDR1 is MNHEY, CDR2 SVGAGI, per germline. The CDR3, as DNA: TGTGCCACGGGGGTGACTAGCACAGATACGCAGTATTTT. Translated, it gives CATGVTSTDTQYF.

V usage is TRBV7-9 and J usage is TRBJ2-3, with TRBD2 identical over 9 bases. The ends lost 7 bases at V and 5 bases at J; junction bases unmatched: 16. Germline V lookup: CDR1 SEHNR, CDR2 FQNEAQ (reference sequence). CDR3 length equals 17 residues. The CDR3 DNA is TGTGCCAGCATCGCCGATGGGGCGGGGGGGGTGGGAGATACGCAGTATTTT. Protein product: CASIADGAGGVGDTQYF.

This clone was observed a single time. The CDR3 DNA reads as TGTGCCAGCTCACCAGGACAGGGGGTGGGCTCACCCCTCCACTTT. This codes for CASSPGQGVGSPLHF. This rearrangement joins TRBV18 to TRBJ1-6; 10 bases match TRBD1. J gave up 10 bases and V 2 bases, and 5 bases lay outside the gene matches. From germline, CDR1 is KGHSH and CDR2 LQKENI. The CDR3 has 15 amino acids.

This clone was counted a single time. The rearrangement uses TRBV5-4 and TRBJ2-5, with D maybe TRBD2 (6 bases). V lost 9 bases and J 7 bases, leaving 16 bases between the germline ends. The CDR3 is made up of 12 amino acids. Germline V gene sequence: CDR1 SGHNT, CDR2 YYREEE (reference sequence). CDR3 protein: CATGVGGGTQYF. Written as DNA, the CDR3 is TGTGCCACCGGCGTGGGGGGTGGGACCCAGTACTTC.

The V call is TRBV5-1, the J call TRBJ1-1; 7 nucleotides align to TRBD1. V gave up 4 bases and J gave up 0 bases; unmatched junction bases: 9. The germline V gene encodes CDR1 SGHRS and CDR2 YFSETQ. The CDR3 length is 16 residues. The CDR3 here is CASSAGTALLNTEAFF. CDR3 in DNA: TGCGCCAGCAGCGCCGGGACAGCTCTATTGAACACTGAAGCTTTCTTT.

The chain combines TRBV15 with TRBJ2-1; 9 bases match TRBD1. Per the germline V gene, CDR1 is LNHNV and CDR2 is YYDKDF (reference sequence). V gave up 0 bases and J gave up 5 bases; unmatched junction bases: 11. The CDR3 runs 18 residues. The CDR3 here is CATSRDKVARTGDNEQFF. CDR3 sequence (DNA): TGTGCCACCAGCAGAGATAAGGTTGCGAGGACAGGGGACAATGAGCAGTTCTTC.